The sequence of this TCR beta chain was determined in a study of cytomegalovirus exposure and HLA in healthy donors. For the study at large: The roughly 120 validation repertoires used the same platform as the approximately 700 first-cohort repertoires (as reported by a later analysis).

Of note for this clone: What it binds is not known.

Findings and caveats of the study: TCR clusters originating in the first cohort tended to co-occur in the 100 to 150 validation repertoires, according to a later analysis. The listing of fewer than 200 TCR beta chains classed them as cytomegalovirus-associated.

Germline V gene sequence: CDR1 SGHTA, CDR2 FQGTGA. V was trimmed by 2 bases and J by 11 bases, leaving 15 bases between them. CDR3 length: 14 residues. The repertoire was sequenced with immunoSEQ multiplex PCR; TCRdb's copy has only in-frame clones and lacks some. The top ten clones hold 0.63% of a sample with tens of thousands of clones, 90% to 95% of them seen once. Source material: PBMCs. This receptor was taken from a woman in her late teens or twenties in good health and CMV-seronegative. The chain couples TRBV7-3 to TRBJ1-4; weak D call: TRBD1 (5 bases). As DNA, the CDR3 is TGTGCCAGCAGCTTACGGAGGGGAGGGCAGAAACTGTTTTTT. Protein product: CASSLRRGGQKLFF.